The text below deals with one T cell receptor beta chain. Its antigen is unknown. Primers: 60 Vbeta forward and 13 Jbeta reverse. The assay was immunoSEQ multiplex PCR, and TCRdb's table has in-frame clones only and misses some. In the table there are about 130,000 clones, 70% of which are singletons. This sample is part of a study of cytomegalovirus exposure and HLA in healthy donors. Germline values: CDR1 SQVTM, CDR2 ANQGSEA. V gave up 2 bases and J gave up 3 bases; unmatched junction bases: 4. CDR3 length equals 14 residues. Findings and limits, study-wide: TCR beta chains numbering under 200 were designated cytomegalovirus-associated. Fewer N-insertions than the roughly 670-donor mean were reportedly shown by an Asian-associated ancestry cluster in a later analysis. Despite most TCR sequences being rare, some public TCRs occurred in many donors.

The sequence was collected from a woman aged 55-69 years in good health and CMV-seropositive. The chain is built from TRBV29-1 and TRBJ2-1, with 7 bases lining up with TRBD2. Sequenced: PBMCs. The CDR3 nucleotides read TGCAGCGTTGAAACCGGGACTAACTACAATGAGCAGTTCTTC. This encodes CSVETGTNYNEQFF.